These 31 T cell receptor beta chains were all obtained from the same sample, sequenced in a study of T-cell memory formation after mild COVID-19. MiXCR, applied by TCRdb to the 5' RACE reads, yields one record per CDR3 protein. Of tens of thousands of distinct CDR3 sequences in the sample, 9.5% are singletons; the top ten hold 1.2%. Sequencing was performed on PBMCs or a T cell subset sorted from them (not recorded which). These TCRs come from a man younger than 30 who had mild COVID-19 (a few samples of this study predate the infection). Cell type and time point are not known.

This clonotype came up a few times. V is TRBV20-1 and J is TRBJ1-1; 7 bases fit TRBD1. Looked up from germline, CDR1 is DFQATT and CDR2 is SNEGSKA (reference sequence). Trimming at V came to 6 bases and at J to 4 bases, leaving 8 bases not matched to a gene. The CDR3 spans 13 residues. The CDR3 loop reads CSAPRDRATEAFF. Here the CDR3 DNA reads TGCAGTGCACCCCGGGACAGAGCCACTGAAGCTTTCTTT.

CDR3 coding DNA: TGTGCCAGCAGCCCTACCTTCCCCCTTGCGGGAGAGACCCAGTACTTC. It specifies CASSPTFPLAGETQYF. The chain employs TRBV5-4 and TRBJ2-5; D perhaps matches TRBD2 (5 bases). V was cut by 4 bases and J by 4 bases, with 20 bases left in between. Germline V gene sequence: CDR1 SGHNT, CDR2 YYREEE (reference sequence). There are 16 residues in the CDR3.

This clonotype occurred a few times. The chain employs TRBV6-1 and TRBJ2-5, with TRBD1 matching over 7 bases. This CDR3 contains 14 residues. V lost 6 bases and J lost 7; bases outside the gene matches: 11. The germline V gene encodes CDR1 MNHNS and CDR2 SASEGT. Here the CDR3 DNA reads TGTGCCAGCAGACGACAGGGAATAGGTGGGACCCAGTACTTC. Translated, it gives CASRRQGIGGTQYF.

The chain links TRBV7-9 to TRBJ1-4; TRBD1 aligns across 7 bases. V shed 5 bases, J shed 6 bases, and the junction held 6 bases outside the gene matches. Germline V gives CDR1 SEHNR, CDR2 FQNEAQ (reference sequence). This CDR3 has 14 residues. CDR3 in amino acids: CASSDPGGDEKLFF. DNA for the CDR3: TGTGCCAGCAGCGACCCAGGGGGGGATGAAAAACTGTTTTTT.

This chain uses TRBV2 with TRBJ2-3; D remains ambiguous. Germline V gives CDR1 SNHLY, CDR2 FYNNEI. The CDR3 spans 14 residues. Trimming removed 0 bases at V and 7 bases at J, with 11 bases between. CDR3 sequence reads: CASSEAVASNTQYF. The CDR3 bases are TGTGCCAGCAGTGAAGCGGTAGCTTCTAATACGCAGTATTTT. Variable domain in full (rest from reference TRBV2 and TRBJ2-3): EPEVTQTPSHQVTQMGQEVILRCVPISNHLYFYWYRQILGQKVEFLVSFYNNEISEKSEIFDDQFSVERPDGSNFTLKIRSTKLEDSAMYFCASSEAVASNTQYFGPGTRLTVL.

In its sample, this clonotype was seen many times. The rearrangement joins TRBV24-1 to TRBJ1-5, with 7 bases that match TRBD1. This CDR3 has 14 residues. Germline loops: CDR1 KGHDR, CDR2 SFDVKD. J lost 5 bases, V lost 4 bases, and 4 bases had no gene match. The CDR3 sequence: CATSDPGTDQPQHF. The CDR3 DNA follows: TGTGCCACCAGTGACCCGGGGACAGATCAGCCCCAGCATTTT.

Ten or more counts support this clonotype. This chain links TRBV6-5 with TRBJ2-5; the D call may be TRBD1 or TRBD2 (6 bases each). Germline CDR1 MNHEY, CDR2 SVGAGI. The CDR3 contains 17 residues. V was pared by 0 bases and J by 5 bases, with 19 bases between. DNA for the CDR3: TGTGCCAGCAGTTACTCCCCCGGAGGGGGGCGGGTCGAGACCCAGTACTTC. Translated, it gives CASSYSPGGGRVETQYF.

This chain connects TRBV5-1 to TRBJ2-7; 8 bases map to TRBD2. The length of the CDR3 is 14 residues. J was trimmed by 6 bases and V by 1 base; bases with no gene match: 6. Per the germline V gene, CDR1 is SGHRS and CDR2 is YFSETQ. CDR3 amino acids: CASSLYDSGSEQYV. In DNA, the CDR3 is TGCGCCAGCAGCTTGTACGACAGCGGGAGCGAGCAGTACGTC.

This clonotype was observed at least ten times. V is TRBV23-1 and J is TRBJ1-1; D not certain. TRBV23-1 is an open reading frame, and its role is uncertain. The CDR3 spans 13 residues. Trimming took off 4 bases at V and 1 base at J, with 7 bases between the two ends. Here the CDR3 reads CASSRSGNTEAFF. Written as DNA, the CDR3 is TGCGCCAGCAGTCGGTCCGGGAACACTGAAGCTTTCTTT.

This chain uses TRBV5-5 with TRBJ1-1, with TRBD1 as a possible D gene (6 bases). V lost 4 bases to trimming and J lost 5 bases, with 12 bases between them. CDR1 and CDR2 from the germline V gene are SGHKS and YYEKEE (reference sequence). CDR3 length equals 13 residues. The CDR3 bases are TGTGCCAGCAGCCGTTTAGGGGGGACTGAAGCTTTCTTT. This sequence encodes CASSRLGGTEAFF.

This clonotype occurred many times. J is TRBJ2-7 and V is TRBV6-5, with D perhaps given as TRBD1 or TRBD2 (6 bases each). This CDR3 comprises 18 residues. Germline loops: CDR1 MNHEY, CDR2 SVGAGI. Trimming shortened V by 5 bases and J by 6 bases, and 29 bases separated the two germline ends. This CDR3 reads CASSQGRREARRVGEQYF. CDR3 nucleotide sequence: TGTGCCAGCAGTCAGGGGCGGAGGGAAGCGCGTCGGGTGGGCGAGCAGTACTTC.

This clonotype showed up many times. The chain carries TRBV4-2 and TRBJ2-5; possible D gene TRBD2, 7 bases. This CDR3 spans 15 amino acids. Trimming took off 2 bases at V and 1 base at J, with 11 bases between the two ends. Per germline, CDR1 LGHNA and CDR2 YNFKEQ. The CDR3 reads CASSQWGGAQETQYF. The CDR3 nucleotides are TGTGCCAGCAGCCAATGGGGGGGGGCCCAAGAGACCCAGTACTTC.

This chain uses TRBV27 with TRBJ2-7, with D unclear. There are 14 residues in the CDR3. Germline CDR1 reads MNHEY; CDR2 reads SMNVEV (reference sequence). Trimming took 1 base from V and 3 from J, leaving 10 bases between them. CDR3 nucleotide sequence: TGTGCCAGCAGTTTATTTGGCGACCGCTACGAGCAGTACTTC. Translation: CASSLFGDRYEQYF.

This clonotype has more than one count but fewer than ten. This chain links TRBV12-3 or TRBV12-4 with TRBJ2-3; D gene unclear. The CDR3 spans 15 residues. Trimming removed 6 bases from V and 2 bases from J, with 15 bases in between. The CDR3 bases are TGTGCCAGCAGATTGTCAAGGGATAACACAGATACGCAGTATTTT. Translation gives CASRLSRDNTDTQYF.

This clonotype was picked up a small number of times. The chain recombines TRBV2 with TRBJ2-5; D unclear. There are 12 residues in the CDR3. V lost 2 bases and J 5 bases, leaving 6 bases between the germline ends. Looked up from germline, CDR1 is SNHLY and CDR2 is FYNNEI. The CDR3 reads CASSELEETQYF. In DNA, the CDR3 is TGTGCCAGCAGTGAATTAGAGGAGACCCAGTACTTC.

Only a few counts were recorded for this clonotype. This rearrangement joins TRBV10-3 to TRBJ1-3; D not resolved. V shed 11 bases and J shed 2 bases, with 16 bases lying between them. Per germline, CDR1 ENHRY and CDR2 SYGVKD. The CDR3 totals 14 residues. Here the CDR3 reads CAAPIPPAGNTIYF. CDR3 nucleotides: TGTGCCGCCCCCATCCCCCCGGCTGGAAACACCATATATTTT.

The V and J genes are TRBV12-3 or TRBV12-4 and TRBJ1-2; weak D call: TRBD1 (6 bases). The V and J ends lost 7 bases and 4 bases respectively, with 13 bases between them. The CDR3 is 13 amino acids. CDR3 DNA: TGTGCCAGCACTCTGGACAGTTCCTATGGCTACACCTTC. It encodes CASTLDSSYGYTF.

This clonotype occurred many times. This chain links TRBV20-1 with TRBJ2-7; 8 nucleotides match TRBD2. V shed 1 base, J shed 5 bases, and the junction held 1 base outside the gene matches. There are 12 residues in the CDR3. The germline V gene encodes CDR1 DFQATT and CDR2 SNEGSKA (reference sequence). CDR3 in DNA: TGCAGTGCTAGAGTCGGGGGGGACGAGCAGTACTTC. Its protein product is CSARVGGDEQYF.

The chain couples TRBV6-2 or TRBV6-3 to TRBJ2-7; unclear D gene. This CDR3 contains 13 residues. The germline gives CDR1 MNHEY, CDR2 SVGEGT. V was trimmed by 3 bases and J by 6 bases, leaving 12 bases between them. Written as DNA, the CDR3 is TGTGCCAGCAGTTATCTGGGTACCCGCGAGCAGTACTTC. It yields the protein CASSYLGTREQYF.

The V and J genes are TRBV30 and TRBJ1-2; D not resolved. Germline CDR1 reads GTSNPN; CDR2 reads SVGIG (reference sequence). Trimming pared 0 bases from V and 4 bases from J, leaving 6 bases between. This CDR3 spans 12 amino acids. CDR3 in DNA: TGTGCCTGGAGTGTCGGGCCCTATGGCTACACCTTC. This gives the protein CAWSVGPYGYTF.

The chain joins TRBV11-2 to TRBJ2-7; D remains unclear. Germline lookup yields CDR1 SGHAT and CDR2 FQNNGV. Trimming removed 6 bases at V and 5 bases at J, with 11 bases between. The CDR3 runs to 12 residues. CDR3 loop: CASSLTLHEQYF. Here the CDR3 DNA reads TGTGCCAGCAGTCTCACGCTACACGAGCAGTACTTC.

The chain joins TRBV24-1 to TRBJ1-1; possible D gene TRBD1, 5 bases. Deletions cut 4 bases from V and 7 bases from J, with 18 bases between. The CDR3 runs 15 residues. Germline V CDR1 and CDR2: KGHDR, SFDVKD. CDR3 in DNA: TGTGCCACCAGTGAAGGTGGGGCGGGGGGATTTGAAGCTTTCTTT. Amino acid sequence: CATSEGGAGGFEAFF.

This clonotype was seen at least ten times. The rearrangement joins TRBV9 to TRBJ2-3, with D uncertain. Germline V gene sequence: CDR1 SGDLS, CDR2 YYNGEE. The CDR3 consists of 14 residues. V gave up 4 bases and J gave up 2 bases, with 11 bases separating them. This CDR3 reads CASSLLGVTDTQYF. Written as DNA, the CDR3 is TGTGCCAGCAGCCTTCTTGGGGTCACAGATACGCAGTATTTT.

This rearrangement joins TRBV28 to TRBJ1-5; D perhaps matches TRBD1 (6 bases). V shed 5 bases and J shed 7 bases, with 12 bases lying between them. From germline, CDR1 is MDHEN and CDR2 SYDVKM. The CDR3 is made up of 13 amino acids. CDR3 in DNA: TGTGCCAGCAGTCCACAGGGATGGCAGCCCCAGCATTTT. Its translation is CASSPQGWQPQHF.

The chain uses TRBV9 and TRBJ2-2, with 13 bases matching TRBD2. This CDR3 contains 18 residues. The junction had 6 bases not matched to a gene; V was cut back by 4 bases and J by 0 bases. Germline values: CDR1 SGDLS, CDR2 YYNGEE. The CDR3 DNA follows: TGTGCCAGCAGCCCCCGACTAGCGGGGGGAACGAACACCGGGGAGCTGTTTTTT. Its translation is CASSPRLAGGTNTGELFF. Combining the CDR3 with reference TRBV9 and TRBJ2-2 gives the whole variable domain DSGVTQTPKHLITATGQRVTLRCSPRSGDLSVYWYQQSLDQGLQFLIQYYNGEERAKGNILERFSAQQFPDLHSELNLSSLELGDSALYFCASSPRLAGGTNTGELFFGEGSRLTVL.

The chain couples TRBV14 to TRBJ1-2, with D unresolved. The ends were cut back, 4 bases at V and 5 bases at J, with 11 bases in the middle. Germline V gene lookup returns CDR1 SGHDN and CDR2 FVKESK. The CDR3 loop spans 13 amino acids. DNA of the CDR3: TGTGCCAGCAGCCCCGGCAACACATATGGCTACACCTTC. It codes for CASSPGNTYGYTF.

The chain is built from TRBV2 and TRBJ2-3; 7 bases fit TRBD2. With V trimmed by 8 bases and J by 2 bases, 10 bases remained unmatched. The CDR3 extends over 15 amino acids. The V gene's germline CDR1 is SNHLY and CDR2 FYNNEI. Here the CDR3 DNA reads TGTGCCAGCGGGGCCGGGACTACCGACACAGATACGCAGTATTTT. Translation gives CASGAGTTDTDTQYF.

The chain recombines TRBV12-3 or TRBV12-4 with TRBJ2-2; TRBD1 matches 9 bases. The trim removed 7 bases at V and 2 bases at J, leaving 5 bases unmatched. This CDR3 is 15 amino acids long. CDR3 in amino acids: CASTTTGGNTGELFF. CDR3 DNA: TGTGCCAGCACCACGACAGGGGGAAACACCGGGGAGCTGTTTTTT.

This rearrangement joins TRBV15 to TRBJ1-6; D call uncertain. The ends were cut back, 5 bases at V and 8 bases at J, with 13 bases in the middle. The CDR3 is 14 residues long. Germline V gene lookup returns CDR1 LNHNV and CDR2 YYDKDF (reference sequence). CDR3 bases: TGTGCCACCAGCCACGGTCAGTGGGATTCACCCCTCCACTTT. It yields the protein CATSHGQWDSPLHF.

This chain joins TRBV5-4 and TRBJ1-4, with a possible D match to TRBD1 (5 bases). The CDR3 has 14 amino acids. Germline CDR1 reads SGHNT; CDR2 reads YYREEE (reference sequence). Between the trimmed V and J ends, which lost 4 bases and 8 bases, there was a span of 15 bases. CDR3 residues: CASSLQGSGEKLFF. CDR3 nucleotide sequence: TGTGCCAGCAGCCTTCAGGGTTCTGGGGAAAAACTGTTTTTT.

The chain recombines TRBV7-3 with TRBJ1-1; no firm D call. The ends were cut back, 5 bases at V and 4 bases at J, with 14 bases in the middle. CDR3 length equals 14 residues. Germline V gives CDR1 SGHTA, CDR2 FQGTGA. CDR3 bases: TGTGCCAGCAGCCCAAACGAGGGATCCACTGAAGCTTTCTTT. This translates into CASSPNEGSTEAFF. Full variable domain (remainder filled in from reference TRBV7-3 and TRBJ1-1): GAGVSQTPSNKVTEKGKYVELRCDPISGHTALYWYRQSLGQGPEFLIYFQGTGAADDSGLPNDRFFAVRPEGSVSTLKIQRTERGDSAVYLCASSPNEGSTEAFFGQGTRLTVV.